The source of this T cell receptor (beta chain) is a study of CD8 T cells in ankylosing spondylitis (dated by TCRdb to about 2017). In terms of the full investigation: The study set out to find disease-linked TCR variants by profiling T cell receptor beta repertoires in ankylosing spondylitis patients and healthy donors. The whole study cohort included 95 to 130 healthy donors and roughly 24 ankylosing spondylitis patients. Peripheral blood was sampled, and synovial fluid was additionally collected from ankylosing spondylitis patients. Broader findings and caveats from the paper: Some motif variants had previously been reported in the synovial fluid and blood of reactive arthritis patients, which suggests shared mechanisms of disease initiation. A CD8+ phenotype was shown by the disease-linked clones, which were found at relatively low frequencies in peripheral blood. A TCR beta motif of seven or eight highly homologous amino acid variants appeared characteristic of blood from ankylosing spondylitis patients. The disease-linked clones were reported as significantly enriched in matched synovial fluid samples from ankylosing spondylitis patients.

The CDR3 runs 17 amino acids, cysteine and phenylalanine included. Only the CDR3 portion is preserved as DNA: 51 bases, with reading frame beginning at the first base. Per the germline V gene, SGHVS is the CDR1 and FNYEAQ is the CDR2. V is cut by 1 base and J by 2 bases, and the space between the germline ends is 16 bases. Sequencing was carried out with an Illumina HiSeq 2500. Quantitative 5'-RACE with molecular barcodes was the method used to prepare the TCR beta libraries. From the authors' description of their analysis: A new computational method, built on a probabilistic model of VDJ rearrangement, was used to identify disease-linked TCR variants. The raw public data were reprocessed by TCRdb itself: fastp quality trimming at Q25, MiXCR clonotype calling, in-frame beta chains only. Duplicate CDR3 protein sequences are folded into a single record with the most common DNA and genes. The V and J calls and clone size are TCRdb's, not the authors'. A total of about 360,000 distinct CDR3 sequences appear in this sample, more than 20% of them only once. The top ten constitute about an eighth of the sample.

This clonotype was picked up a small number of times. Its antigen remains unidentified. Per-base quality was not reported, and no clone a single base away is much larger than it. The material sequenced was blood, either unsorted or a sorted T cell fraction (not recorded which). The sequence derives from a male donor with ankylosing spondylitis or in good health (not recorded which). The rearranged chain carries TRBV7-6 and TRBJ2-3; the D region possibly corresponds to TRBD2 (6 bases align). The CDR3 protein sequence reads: CASSLGRMGGDTDTQYF. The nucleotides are TGTGCCAGCAGCTTAGGCAGGATGGGGGGAGACACAGATACGCAGTATTTT.